The source of this T cell receptor beta chain is a study of OX40 agonist ivuxolimab in advanced cancers. Clones were sequenced by immunoSEQ multiplex PCR, and TCRdb holds only the in-frame ones, with some missing. The table has fewer than 70,000 clones, approximately 90% seen once. CDR3 length equals 13 residues. CDR1 SGHVS and CDR2 FNYEAQ come from the germline V gene. V dropped 6 bases and J dropped 7 bases, with 15 bases sitting between them. The TCR was taken from an adult with an advanced solid tumor such as melanoma, head and neck, liver or kidney cancer. The rearrangement joins TRBV7-6 to TRBJ1-1; D is ambiguous. The sequencing used CD4+ or CD8+ T cells sorted from blood, collected in a trial of the OX40 agonist ivuxolimab. CDR3 in DNA: TGTGCCAGCAGGCCTACCGAGGCCGATGAAGCTTTCTTT. This encodes CASRPTEADEAFF.